This TCR beta chain was identified in a study of T cell responses to AZD1222 COVID-19 vaccine. At the level of the study: Pooled together were second doses at about 4 or about 12 weeks.

The CDR3 extends over 15 amino acids. V gave up 5 bases and J gave up 6 bases; unmatched junction bases: 7. The germline CDR1 and CDR2 sequences are SEHNR and FQNEAQ (reference sequence). Repertoires were generated with immunoSEQ multiplex PCR, while TCRdb's copy carries only in-frame clones and drops some. The sample lists about 120,000 clones, 75% to 90% occurring once. The genes are TRBV7-9 and TRBJ1-5; 10 nucleotides line up with TRBD1. This material consisted of peripheral blood, taken on day 0 of AZD1222 vaccination. This TCR was recovered from an adult in good health. The CDR3 is CASSIGQGVGQPQHF. CDR3 DNA: TGTGCCAGCAGCATCGGACAGGGGGTTGGTCAGCCCCAGCATTTT.